These T cell receptor beta chains were read from a single sample in a study of shared clonotypes between healthy human individuals. Produced via immunoSEQ multiplex PCR; TCRdb's table is partial and in-frame only. The sample lists about 980,000 clones; 60% to 85% were seen once. Sequenced: memory CD4+ T cells sorted from blood. Source of these receptors: a man aged 18 to 35 in good health. CDR3s include the opening cysteine and the closing phenylalanine or tryptophan. Fields, in order: J gene, V gene, D gene, clone size, CDR3 protein, CDR3 DNA. A D gene is named only where the DNA matches it firmly. The size of a clone is reported for some rows only, either as once, few or many, or as a class for expanded clones.

j_gene: TRBJ1-5; v_gene: TRBV19; d_gene: -; abundance: -; CDR3aa: CASSIDLSGRWQPQHF; CDR3nt: TGTGCCAGTAGTATAGATCTATCGGGACGGTGGCAGCCCCAGCATTTT
j_gene: TRBJ2-5; v_gene: TRBV5-5; d_gene: -; abundance: -; CDR3aa: CASSLGWETQYF; CDR3nt: TGTGCCAGCAGCTTGGGGTGGGAGACCCAGTACTTC
j_gene: TRBJ2-7; v_gene: TRBV6-5; d_gene: -; abundance: -; CDR3aa: CATRGSGEQYF; CDR3nt: TGTGCCACCCGAGGTTCTGGCGAGCAGTACTTC
j_gene: TRBJ2-2; v_gene: TRBV11-2; d_gene: -; abundance: once; CDR3aa: CASRVSQTGELFF; CDR3nt: TGTGCCAGCAGAGTTAGTCAGACCGGGGAGCTGTTTTTT
j_gene: TRBJ2-1; v_gene: TRBV18; d_gene: -; abundance: few; CDR3aa: CASSPLTVDPWGVDEQFF; CDR3nt: TGTGCCAGCTCACCACTCACTGTGGATCCGTGGGGTGTAGATGAGCAGTTCTTC
j_gene: TRBJ2-7; v_gene: TRBV5-1; d_gene: -; abundance: many; CDR3aa: CASSSLGGEQYF; CDR3nt: TGCGCCAGCAGCTCTCTCGGGGGCGAGCAGTACTTC
j_gene: TRBJ1-6; v_gene: TRBV14; d_gene: -; abundance: many; CDR3aa: CASSQVTGTRAPLHF; CDR3nt: TGTGCCAGCAGCCAAGTAACAGGGACGCGCGCACCCCTCCACTTT
j_gene: TRBJ1-2; v_gene: TRBV19; d_gene: -; abundance: few; CDR3aa: CASSIQTVYGYTF; CDR3nt: TGTGCCAGTAGTATTCAGACAGTCTATGGCTACACCTTC
j_gene: TRBJ2-2; v_gene: TRBV13; d_gene: -; abundance: -; CDR3aa: CASSAYRAKTGELFF; CDR3nt: TGTGCCAGCAGCGCCTACAGGGCGAAGACCGGGGAGCTGTTTTTT
j_gene: TRBJ2-3; v_gene: TRBV7-2; d_gene: -; abundance: -; CDR3aa: CASNVGPGRVSDTQYF; CDR3nt: TGTGCCAGCAACGTCGGTCCGGGGCGGGTGTCAGATACGCAGTATTTT
j_gene: TRBJ1-1; v_gene: TRBV5-4; d_gene: -; abundance: -; CDR3aa: CASSKAGATEAFF; CDR3nt: TGTGCCAGCAGCAAAGCCGGGGCCACTGAAGCTTTCTTT
j_gene: TRBJ2-7; v_gene: TRBV9; d_gene: -; abundance: -; CDR3aa: CASSPTTTGTYEQYF; CDR3nt: TGTGCCAGCAGCCCAACGACAACCGGAACCTACGAGCAGTACTTC
j_gene: TRBJ2-1; v_gene: TRBV19; d_gene: TRBD1; abundance: -; CDR3aa: CASRRDRVLNEQFF; CDR3nt: TGTGCCAGTAGAAGGGACAGGGTTTTGAATGAGCAGTTCTTC
j_gene: TRBJ2-2; v_gene: TRBV13; d_gene: TRBD2; abundance: -; CDR3aa: CASSLRAGANTGELFF; CDR3nt: TGTGCCAGCAGCCTCCGGGCGGGGGCGAACACCGGGGAGCTGTTTTTT
j_gene: TRBJ1-5; v_gene: TRBV27; d_gene: TRBD1; abundance: -; CDR3aa: CASRLDRGNQPQHF; CDR3nt: TGTGCCAGCAGACTCGACAGGGGCAATCAGCCCCAGCATTTT
j_gene: TRBJ2-1; v_gene: TRBV2; d_gene: TRBD1; abundance: -; CDR3aa: CASTPGTEPYNEQFF; CDR3nt: TGTGCCAGCACGCCCGGGACAGAGCCATACAATGAGCAGTTCTTC
j_gene: TRBJ2-7; v_gene: TRBV5-6; d_gene: -; abundance: -; CDR3aa: CASSPGLGGRNEQYF; CDR3nt: TGTGCCAGCAGCCCTGGGTTGGGGGGACGGAACGAGCAGTACTTC
j_gene: TRBJ2-7; v_gene: TRBV28; d_gene: TRBD2; abundance: -; CDR3aa: CASQTSGERDEQYF; CDR3nt: TGTGCCAGCCAAACTAGCGGGGAAAGAGACGAGCAGTACTTC
j_gene: TRBJ2-5; v_gene: TRBV7-6; d_gene: -; abundance: -; CDR3aa: CASSLGSPGETQYF; CDR3nt: TGTGCCAGCAGCTTAGGATCCCCTGGGGAGACCCAGTACTTC
j_gene: TRBJ2-7; v_gene: TRBV2; d_gene: TRBD1; abundance: -; CDR3aa: CARETGLSYEQYF; CDR3nt: TGTGCCAGAGAGACAGGGTTATCCTACGAGCAGTACTTC
j_gene: TRBJ1-4; v_gene: TRBV11-2; d_gene: TRBD1; abundance: -; CDR3aa: CASSSEGTGDEKLFF; CDR3nt: TGTGCCAGCAGCTCAGAAGGGACAGGGGATGAAAAACTGTTTTTT
j_gene: TRBJ2-4; v_gene: TRBV10-2; d_gene: TRBD2; abundance: -; CDR3aa: CASSEESSGRAKLAKNIQYF; CDR3nt: TGCGCCAGCAGTGAGGAATCTAGCGGGAGGGCCAAATTGGCCAAAAACATTCAGTACTTC
j_gene: TRBJ2-3; v_gene: TRBV29-1; d_gene: -; abundance: -; CDR3aa: CSVDLANTDTQYF; CDR3nt: TGCAGCGTTGATCTTGCGAACACAGATACGCAGTATTTT
j_gene: TRBJ1-1; v_gene: TRBV7-9; d_gene: -; abundance: -; CDR3aa: CASSLSYSRPEAFF; CDR3nt: TGTGCCAGCAGCTTAAGTTATAGCCGGCCTGAAGCTTTCTTT